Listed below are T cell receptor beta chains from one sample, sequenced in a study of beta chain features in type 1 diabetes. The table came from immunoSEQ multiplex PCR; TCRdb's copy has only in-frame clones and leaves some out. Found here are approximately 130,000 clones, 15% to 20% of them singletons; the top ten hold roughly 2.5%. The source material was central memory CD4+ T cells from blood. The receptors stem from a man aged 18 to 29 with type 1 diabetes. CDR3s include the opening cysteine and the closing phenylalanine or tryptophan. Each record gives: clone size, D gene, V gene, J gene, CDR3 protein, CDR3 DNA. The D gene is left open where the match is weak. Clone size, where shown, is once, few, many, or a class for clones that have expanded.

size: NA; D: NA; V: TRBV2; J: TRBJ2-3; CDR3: CASRSDGTDTQYF; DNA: TGTGCCAGCAGGAGTGACGGCACAGATACGCAGTATTTT
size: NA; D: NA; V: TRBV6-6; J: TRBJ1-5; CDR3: CASSYGQFNQPQHF; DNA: TGTGCCAGCAGTTACGGACAGTTCAATCAGCCCCAGCATTTT
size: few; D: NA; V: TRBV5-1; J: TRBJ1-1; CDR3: CASSEGQEAFF; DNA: TGCGCCAGCAGCGAAGGACAGGAAGCTTTCTTT
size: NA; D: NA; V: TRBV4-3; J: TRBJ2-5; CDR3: CASSPFLASAGGETQYF; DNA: TGCGCCAGCAGCCCATTCTTAGCTAGCGCCGGTGGGGAGACCCAGTACTTC
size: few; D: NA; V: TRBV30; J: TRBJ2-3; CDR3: CAWSMGSSTDTQYF; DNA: TGTGCCTGGAGTATGGGGTCGAGCACAGATACGCAGTATTTT
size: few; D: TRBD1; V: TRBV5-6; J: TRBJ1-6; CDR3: CASSDAGGLSYNSPLHF; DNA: TGTGCCAGCAGCGATGCAGGGGGCCTCTCCTATAATTCACCCCTCCACTTT
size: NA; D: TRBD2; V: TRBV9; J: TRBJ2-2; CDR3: CASSVGPRTSVTGELFF; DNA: TGTGCCAGCAGCGTAGGTCCCCGGACTAGCGTCACCGGGGAGCTGTTTTTT
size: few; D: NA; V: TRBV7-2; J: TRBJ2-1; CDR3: CASSSISGSYNEQFF; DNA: TGTGCCAGCAGCTCCATTAGCGGCTCTTACAATGAGCAGTTCTTC
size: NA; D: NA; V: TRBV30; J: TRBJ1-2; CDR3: CAWSLIYGYTF; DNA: TGTGCCTGGTCTTTAATCTATGGCTACACCTTC
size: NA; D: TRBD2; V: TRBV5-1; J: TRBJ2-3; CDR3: CASSLEGLDGNTQYF; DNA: TGCGCCAGCAGCTTGGAGGGACTAGACGGAAATACGCAGTATTTT
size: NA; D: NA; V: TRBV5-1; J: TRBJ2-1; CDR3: CASSLGSEYNEQFF; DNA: TGCGCCAGCAGCTTAGGGTCTGAATACAATGAGCAGTTCTTC
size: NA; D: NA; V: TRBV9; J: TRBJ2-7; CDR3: CASSVDSNYEQYF; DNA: TGTGCCAGCAGCGTAGACAGTAACTACGAGCAGTACTTC
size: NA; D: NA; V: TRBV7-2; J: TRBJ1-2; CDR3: CASVMNYGYTF; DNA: TGTGCCAGCGTAATGAACTATGGCTACACCTTC
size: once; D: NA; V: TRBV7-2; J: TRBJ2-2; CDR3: CASSSQGPNTGELFF; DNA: TGTGCCAGCAGCTCGCAGGGGCCAAACACCGGGGAGCTGTTTTTT
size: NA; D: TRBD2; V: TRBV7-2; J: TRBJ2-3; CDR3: CASSSLAGGPRDTQYF; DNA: TGTGCCAGCAGCTCGTTAGCGGGAGGGCCTCGGGATACGCAGTATTTT
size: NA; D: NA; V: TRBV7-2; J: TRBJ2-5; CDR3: CASSPRQETQYF; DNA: TGTGCCAGCAGCCCCCGGCAGGAGACCCAGTACTTC
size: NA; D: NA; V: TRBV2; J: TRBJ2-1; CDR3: CASSVENEQFF; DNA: TGTGCCAGCAGTGTCGAGAATGAGCAGTTCTTC
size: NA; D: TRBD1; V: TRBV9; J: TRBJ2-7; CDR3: CASSAGTAYEQYF; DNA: TGTGCCAGCAGCGCCGGGACAGCCTACGAGCAGTACTTC
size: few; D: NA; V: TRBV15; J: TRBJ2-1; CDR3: CATSRDGVRGNEQFF; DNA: TGTGCCACCAGCAGAGATGGAGTCAGGGGCAACGAGCAGTTCTTC
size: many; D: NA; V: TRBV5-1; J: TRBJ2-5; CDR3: CASSLQVQETQYF; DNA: TGCGCCAGCAGCTTACAGGTTCAGGAGACCCAGTACTTC
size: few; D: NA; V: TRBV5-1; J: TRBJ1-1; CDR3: CASSRQGTEAFF; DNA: TGCGCCAGCAGCCGTCAGGGAACTGAAGCTTTCTTT
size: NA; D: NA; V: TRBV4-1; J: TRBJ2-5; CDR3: CASSQDRSKLETQYF; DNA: TGCGCCAGCAGCCAAGATCGCAGTAAATTAGAGACCCAGTACTTC
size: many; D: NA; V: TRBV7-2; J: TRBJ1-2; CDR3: CASSFPANYGYTF; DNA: TGTGCCAGCAGCTTTCCGGCGAACTATGGCTACACCTTC
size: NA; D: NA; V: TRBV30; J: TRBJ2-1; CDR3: CAWRAPNNEQFF; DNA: TGTGCCTGGAGGGCCCCGAATAATGAGCAGTTCTTC
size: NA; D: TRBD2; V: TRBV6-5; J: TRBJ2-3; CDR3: CASRGLAGPTDTQYF; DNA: TGTGCCAGCAGGGGACTAGCGGGCCCCACAGATACGCAGTATTTT
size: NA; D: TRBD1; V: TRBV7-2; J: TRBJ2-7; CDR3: CASSGGQERYEQYF; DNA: TGTGCCAGCAGCGGAGGACAGGAAAGGTACGAGCAGTACTTC
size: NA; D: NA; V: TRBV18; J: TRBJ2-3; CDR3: CASSLPGATDTQYF; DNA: TGTGCCAGCTCACTCCCAGGGGCCACAGATACGCAGTATTTT
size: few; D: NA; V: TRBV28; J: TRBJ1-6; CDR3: CATQRGSPLHF; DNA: TGTGCCACCCAAAGGGGTTCACCCCTCCACTTT
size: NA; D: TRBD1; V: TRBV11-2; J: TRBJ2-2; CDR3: CASSQGGQGAGELFF; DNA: TGTGCCAGCAGTCAGGGAGGACAGGGGGCCGGGGAGCTGTTTTTT
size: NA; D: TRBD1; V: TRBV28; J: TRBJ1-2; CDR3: CASSFRTGIYGYTF; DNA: TGTGCCAGCAGTTTTCGGACAGGGATCTATGGCTACACCTTC
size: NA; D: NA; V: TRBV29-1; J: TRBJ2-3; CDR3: CSAPGRAGTDTQYF; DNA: TGCAGCGCTCCGGGACGGGCAGGCACAGATACGCAGTATTTT
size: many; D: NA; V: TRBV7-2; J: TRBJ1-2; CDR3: CASSPGRERGYTF; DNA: TGTGCCAGCAGCCCGGGGAGGGAAAGAGGCTACACCTTC
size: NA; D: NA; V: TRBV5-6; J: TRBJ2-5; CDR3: CASSLYETQYF; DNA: TGTGCCAGCAGCTTGTATGAGACCCAGTACTTC
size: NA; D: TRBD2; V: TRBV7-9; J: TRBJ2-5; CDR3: CASTWEGSGAQETQYF; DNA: TGTGCCAGCACCTGGGAAGGTAGCGGGGCGCAAGAGACCCAGTACTTC
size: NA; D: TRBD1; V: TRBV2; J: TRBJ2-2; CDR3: CASTWQGAGELFF; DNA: TGTGCCAGCACGTGGCAGGGGGCCGGGGAGCTGTTTTTT
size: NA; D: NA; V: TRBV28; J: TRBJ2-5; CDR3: CASSPVGSGGGPYIQETQYF; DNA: TGTGCCAGCAGTCCCGTCGGTAGCGGAGGGGGCCCCTATATCCAAGAGACCCAGTACTTC
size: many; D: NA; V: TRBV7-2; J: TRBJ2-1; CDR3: CASSFRQVNNEQFF; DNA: TGTGCCAGCAGCTTTCGACAGGTTAACAATGAGCAGTTCTTC
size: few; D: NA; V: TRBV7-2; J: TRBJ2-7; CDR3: CASSLPPIYEQYF; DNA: TGTGCCAGCAGCCTCCCCCCGATCTACGAGCAGTACTTC
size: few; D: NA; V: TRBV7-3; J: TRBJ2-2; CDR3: CASSLLAGRNTGELFF; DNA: TGTGCCAGCAGCTTACTCGCGGGACGGAACACCGGGGAGCTGTTTTTT
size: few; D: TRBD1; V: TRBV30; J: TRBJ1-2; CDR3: CAWSVHRGQGAYGYTF; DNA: TGTGCCTGGAGTGTACACCGGGGACAGGGGGCCTATGGCTACACCTTC
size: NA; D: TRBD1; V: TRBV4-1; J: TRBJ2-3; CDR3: CASSSGQGVSDTQYF; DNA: TGCGCCAGCAGCTCAGGGCAGGGGGTATCAGATACGCAGTATTTT